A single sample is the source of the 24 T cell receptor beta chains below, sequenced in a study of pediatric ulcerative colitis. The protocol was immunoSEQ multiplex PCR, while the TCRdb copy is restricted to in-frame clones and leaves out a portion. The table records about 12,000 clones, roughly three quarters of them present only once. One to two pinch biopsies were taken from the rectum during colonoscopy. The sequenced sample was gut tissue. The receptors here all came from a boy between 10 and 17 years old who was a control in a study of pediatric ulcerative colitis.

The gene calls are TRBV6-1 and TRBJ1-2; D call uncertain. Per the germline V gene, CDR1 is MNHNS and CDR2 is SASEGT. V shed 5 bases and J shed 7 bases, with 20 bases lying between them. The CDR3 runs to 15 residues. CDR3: CASSPDLLGTGGYTF. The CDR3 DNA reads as TGTGCCAGCAGTCCTGATCTTCTAGGAACGGGTGGCTACACCTTC.

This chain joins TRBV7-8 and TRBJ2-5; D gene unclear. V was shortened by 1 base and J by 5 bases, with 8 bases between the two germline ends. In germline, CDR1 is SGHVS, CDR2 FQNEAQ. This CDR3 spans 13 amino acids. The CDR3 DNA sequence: TGTGCCAGCAGCTTAGTCCTCAGGGAGACCCAGTACTTC. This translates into CASSLVLRETQYF.

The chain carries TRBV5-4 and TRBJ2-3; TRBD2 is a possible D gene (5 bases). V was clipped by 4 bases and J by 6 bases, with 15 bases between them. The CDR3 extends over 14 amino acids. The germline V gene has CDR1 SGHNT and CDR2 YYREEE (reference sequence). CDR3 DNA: TGTGCCAGCAGCGCGAATTTTGGGGAGGATACGCAGTATTTT. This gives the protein CASSANFGEDTQYF.

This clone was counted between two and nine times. The CDR3 nucleotides read TGTGCCAGCGCAGGGAGGGGCGGGAATCAGCCCCAGCATTTT. Amino acids: CASAGRGGNQPQHF. The rearrangement uses TRBV6-1 and TRBJ1-5; D might be TRBD1 (5 bases). CDR1 is MNHNS and CDR2 is SASEGT in the germline V gene. CDR3 size: 14 residues. V lost 8 bases to trimming and J lost 4 bases, with 15 bases between them.

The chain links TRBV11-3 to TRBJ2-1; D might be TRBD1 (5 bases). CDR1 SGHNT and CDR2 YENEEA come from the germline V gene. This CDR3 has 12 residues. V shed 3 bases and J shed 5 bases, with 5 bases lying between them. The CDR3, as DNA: TGTGCCAGCAGCTTCAGGGACAATGAGCAGTTCTTC. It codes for CASSFRDNEQFF.

The CDR3 DNA follows: TGTGCCAGCAGCTTGACACGGAACACCATATATTTT. Its translation is CASSLTRNTIYF. V is TRBV5-8 and J is TRBJ1-3; no definite D call. The germline gives CDR1 SGHTS, CDR2 YDEGEE. The CDR3 extends over 12 amino acids. Trimming left V 1 base short and J 7 bases short, with 6 bases between.

The CDR3 bases are TGTGCCAGTAGCCGAACTTCCGGGGGCACAAATCAGCCCCAGCATTTT. Its protein product is CASSRTSGGTNQPQHF. V gene TRBV19 combines with J gene TRBJ1-5, with D possibly TRBD1 on 6 matching bases. Germline V gene sequence: CDR1 LNHDA, CDR2 SQIVND (reference sequence). There are 16 residues in the CDR3. V was shortened by 6 bases and J by 4 bases, with 19 bases between the two germline ends.

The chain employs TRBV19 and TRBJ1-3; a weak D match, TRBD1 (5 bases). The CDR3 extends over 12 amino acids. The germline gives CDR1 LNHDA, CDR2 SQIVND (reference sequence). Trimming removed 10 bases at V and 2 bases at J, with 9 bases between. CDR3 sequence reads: CATGQAGNTIYF. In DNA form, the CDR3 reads TGTGCCACGGGGCAGGCTGGAAACACCATATATTTT.

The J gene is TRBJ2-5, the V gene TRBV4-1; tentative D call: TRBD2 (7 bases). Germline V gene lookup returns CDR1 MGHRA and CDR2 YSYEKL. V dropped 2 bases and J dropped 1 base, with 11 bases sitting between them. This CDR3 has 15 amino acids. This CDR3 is CASSQWGGGQETQYF. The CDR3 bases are TGCGCCAGCAGCCAATGGGGAGGGGGCCAAGAGACCCAGTACTTC.

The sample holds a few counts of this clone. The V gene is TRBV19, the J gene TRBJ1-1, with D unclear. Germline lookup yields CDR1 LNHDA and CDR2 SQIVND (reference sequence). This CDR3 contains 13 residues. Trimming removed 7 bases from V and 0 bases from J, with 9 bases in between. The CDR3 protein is CASTDWMNTEAFF. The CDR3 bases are TGTGCCAGTACCGACTGGATGAACACTGAAGCTTTCTTT.

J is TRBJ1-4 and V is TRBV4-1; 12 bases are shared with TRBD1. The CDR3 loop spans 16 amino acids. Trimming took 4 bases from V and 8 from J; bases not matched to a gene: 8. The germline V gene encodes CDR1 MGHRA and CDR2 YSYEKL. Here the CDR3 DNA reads TGCGCCAGCAGCCGAGACGCCGGGACAGGGGGCGAAAAACTGTTTTTT. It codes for CASSRDAGTGGEKLFF.

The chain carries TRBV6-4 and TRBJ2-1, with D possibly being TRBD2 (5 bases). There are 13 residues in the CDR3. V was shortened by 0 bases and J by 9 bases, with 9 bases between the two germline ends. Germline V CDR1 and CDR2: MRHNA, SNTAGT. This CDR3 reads CASSDSSEGEQFF. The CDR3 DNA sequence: TGTGCCAGCAGTGACTCGTCAGAGGGTGAGCAGTTCTTC.

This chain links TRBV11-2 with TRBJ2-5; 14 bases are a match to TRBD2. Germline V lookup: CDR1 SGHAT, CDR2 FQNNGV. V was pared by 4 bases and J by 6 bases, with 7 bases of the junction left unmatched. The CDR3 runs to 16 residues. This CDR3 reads CASSYPGTSGRKTQYF. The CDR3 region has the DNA TGTGCCAGCAGCTACCCCGGGACTAGCGGGAGAAAGACCCAGTACTTC.

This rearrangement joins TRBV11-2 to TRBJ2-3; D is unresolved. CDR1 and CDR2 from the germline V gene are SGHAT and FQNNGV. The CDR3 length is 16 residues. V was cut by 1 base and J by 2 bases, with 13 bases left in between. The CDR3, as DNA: TGTGCCAGCAGCTTAGTTCGGCAGCCATACACAGATACGCAGTATTTT. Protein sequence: CASSLVRQPYTDTQYF. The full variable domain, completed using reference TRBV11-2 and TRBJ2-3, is EAGVAQSPRYKIIEKRQSVAFWCNPISGHATLYWYQQILGQGPKLLIQFQNNGVVDDSQLPKDRFSAERLKGVDSTLKIQPAKLEDSAVYLCASSLVRQPYTDTQYFGPGTRLTVL.

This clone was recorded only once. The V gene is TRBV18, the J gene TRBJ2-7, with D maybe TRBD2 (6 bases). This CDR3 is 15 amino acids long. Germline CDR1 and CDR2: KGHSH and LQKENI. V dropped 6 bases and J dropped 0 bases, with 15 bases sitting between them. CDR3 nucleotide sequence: TGTGCCAGCTCTCTGACTAGTGAGGGCTCCTACGAGCAGTACGTC. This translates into CASSLTSEGSYEQYV.

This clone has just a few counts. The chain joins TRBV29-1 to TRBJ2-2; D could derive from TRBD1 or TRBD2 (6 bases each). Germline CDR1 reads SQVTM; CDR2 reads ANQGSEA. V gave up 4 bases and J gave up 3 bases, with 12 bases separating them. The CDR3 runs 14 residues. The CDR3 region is CSVGGASYTGELFF. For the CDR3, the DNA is TGCAGCGTTGGGGGGGCAAGTTACACCGGGGAGCTGTTTTTT.

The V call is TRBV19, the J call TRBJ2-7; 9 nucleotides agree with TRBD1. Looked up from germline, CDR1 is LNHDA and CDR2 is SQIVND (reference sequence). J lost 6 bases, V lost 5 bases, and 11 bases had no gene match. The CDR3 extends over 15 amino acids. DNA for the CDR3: TGTGCCAGTAGTGTTACCGGGACAGGGATGAGCGAGCAGTACTTC. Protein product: CASSVTGTGMSEQYF.

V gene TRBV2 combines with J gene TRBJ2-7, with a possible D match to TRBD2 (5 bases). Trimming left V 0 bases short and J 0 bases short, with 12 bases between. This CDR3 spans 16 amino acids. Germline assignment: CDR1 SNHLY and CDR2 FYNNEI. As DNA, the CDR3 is TGTGCCAGCAGTGAAGCAGGTAGCGCGAGCTCCTACGAGCAGTACTTC. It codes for CASSEAGSASSYEQYF.

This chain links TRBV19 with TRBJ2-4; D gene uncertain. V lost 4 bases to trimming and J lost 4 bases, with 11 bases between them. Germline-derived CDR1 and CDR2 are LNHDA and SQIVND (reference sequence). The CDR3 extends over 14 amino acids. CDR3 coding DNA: TGTGCCAGTAGTACTGCCAGAATTAAAAACATTCAGTACTTC. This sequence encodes CASSTARIKNIQYF.

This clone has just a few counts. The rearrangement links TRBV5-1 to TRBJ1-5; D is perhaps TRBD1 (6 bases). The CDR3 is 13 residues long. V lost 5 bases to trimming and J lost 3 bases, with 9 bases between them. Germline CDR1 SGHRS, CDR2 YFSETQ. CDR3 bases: TGCGCCAGCAGGGACAGCCCCAATCAGCCCCAGCATTTT. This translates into CASRDSPNQPQHF.

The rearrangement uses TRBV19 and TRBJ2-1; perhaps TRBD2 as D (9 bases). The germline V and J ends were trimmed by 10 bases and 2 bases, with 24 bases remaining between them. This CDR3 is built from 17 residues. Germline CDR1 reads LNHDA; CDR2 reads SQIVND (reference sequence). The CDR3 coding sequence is TGTGCCACCTCAGGGGGCGGGAGGGCCTCGACCTACAATGAGCAGTTCTTC. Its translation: CATSGGGRASTYNEQFF.

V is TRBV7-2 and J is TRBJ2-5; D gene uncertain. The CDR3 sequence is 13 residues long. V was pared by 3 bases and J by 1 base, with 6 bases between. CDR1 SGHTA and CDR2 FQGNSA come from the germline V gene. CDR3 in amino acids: CASSFSLQETQYF. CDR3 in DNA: TGTGCCAGCAGCTTTTCCCTCCAAGAGACCCAGTACTTC. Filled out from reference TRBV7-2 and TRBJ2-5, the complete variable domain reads GAGVSQSPSNKVTEKGKDVELRCDPISGHTALYWYRQSLGQGLEFLIYFQGNSAPDKSGLPSDRFSAERTGGSVSTLTIQRTQQEDSAVYLCASSFSLQETQYFGPGTRLLVL.

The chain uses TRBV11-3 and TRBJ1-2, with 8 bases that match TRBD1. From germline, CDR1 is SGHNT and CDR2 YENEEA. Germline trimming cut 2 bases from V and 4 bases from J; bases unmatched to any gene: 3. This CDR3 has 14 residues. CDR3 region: CASSLIDRGYGYTF. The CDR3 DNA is TGTGCCAGCAGCTTAATCGACAGGGGCTATGGCTACACCTTC.

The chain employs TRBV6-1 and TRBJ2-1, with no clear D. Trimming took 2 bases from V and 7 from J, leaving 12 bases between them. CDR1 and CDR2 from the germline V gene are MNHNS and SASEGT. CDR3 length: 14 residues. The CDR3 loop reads CASSESPPANEQFF. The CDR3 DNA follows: TGTGCCAGCAGTGAATCCCCCCCAGCGAATGAGCAGTTCTTC.